Shown below are 9 T cell receptor beta chains from a single sample sequenced in a study of beta chain features in type 1 diabetes. Expressed TCRB transcripts were sequenced after all isolated RNA was converted to cDNA. TCRdb keeps only in-frame clones here, not all; method: immunoSEQ multiplex PCR. Altogether 130,000 to 150,000 clones are present, roughly 48% being singletons, with the ten largest covering under 0.45%. The sequenced sample was Tregs from blood. The source of these receptors is a man aged 18 to 29 in good health.

Concerning this clone itself: The germline gene is not matched at one end of the junction; a read error may be the cause. This chain links TRBV7-7 with TRBJ2-2; 11 bases fit TRBD2. The CDR3 covers 15 residues. The germline V gene encodes CDR1 SSHAT and CDR2 FNYEAQ (reference sequence). CDR3 amino acids: CASSLTSGSTGELFF. CDR3 coding DNA: TGTGCTAGCAGCTTAACTAGCGGGAGTACCGGGGAGCTGTTTTTT.

This sequence joins TRBV6-1 and TRBJ2-2; the D is unclear. This CDR3 has 13 amino acids. Per germline, CDR1 MNHNS and CDR2 SASEGT. V gave up 5 bases and J gave up 3 bases, with 7 bases separating them. CDR3 sequence reads: CASSSAYTGELFF. CDR3 in DNA: TGTGCCAGCAGTAGCGCCTACACCGGGGAGCTGTTTTTT.

The count of this clone is one. V and J are TRBV29-1 and TRBJ1-1; unclear D gene. CDR3 length: 12 residues. Germline CDR1 SQVTM, CDR2 ANQGSEA. V was clipped by 7 bases and J by 1 base, with 10 bases between them. CDR3 region: CSAAGWNTEAFF. CDR3 DNA: TGCAGCGCCGCGGGGTGGAACACTGAAGCTTTCTTT.

The V call is TRBV5-1, the J call TRBJ1-2; 9 bases map to TRBD1. The germline gives CDR1 SGHRS, CDR2 YFSETQ. Trimming at V came to 4 bases and at J to 7 bases, leaving 8 bases not matched to a gene. The CDR3 has 14 residues. This CDR3 is CASSGGTGSGGYTF. CDR3 coding DNA: TGCGCCAGCAGCGGTGGGACAGGGAGTGGTGGCTACACCTTC. Together with reference TRBV5-1 and TRBJ1-2, the CDR3 gives the full variable domain: KAGVTQTPRYLIKTRGQQVTLSCSPISGHRSVSWYQQTPGQGLQFLFEYFSETQRNKGNFPGRFSGRQFSNSRSEMNVSTLELGDSALYLCASSGGTGSGGYTFGSGTRLTVV.

The chain recombines TRBV5-6 with TRBJ2-2; D not resolved. The CDR3 is made up of 16 amino acids. Per germline, CDR1 SGHDT and CDR2 YYEEEE. V was cut by 0 bases and J by 4 bases, with 13 bases left in between. CDR3 sequence: CASSLASAPVTGELFF. The CDR3 nucleotides are TGTGCCAGCAGCTTGGCCTCAGCGCCCGTCACCGGGGAGCTGTTTTTT. The variable domain in full, completed from reference TRBV5-6 and TRBJ2-2, reads DAGVTQSPTHLIKTRGQQVTLRCSPKSGHDTVSWYQQALGQGPQFIFQYYEEEERQRGNFPDRFSGHQFPNYSSELNVNALLLGDSALYLCASSLASAPVTGELFFGEGSRLTVL.

J is TRBJ2-1 and V is TRBV9; 10 bases map to TRBD2. This CDR3 comprises 12 residues. Germline V gene data show CDR1 as SGDLS and CDR2 as YYNGEE. The V segment lost 7 bases and the J segment 8 bases; nucleotides outside the gene matches: 3. The CDR3 nucleotides read TGTGCCAGCGCCCTAGCGGGAGATGAGCAGTTCTTC. This translates into CASALAGDEQFF.

Only one count was recorded for this clone. The CDR3 DNA reads TGCGCCAGCAGCTATGAACAGGGGATTGAAGCTTTCTTT. This encodes CASSYEQGIEAFF. The gene calls are TRBV5-1 and TRBJ1-1; 7 bases map to TRBD1. The CDR3 sequence is 13 residues long. Germline CDR1 and CDR2: SGHRS and YFSETQ. The junction had 6 bases not matched to a gene; V was cut back by 3 bases and J by 7 bases.

The rearrangement joins TRBV5-1 to TRBJ2-1; D unclear. Trimming shortened V by 0 bases and J by 4 bases, and 8 bases separated the two germline ends. This CDR3 contains 14 residues. The V gene's germline CDR1 is SGHRS and CDR2 YFSETQ. CDR3 bases: TGCGCCAGCAGCTTGGTAGTACAGTACAATGAGCAGTTCTTC. Translation: CASSLVVQYNEQFF.

The CDR3: CASSFRGRPPWGYTF. CDR3 nucleotides: TGTGCCAGCAGTTTTAGAGGCAGACCCCCTTGGGGCTACACCTTC. The rearrangement uses TRBV28 and TRBJ1-2; D uncertain. With 3 bases removed from V and 8 bases from J, the gap between germline ends came to 19 bases. Germline values: CDR1 MDHEN, CDR2 SYDVKM. The CDR3 length is 15 residues.